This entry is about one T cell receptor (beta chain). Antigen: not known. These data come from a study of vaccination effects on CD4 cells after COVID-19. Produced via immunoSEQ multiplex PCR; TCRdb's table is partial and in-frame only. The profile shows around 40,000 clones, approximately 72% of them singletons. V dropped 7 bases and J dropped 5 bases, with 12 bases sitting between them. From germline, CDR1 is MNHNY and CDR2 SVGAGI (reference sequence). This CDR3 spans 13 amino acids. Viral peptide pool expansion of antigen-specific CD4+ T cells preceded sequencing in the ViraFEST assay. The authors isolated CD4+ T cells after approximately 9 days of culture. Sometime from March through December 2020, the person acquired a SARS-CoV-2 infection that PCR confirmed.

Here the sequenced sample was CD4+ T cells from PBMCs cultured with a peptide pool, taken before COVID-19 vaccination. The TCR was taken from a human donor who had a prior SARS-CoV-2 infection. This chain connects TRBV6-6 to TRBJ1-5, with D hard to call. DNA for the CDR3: TGTGCCAGCAAATCCGCACGGGATCAGCCCCAGCATTTT. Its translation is CASKSARDQPQHF.